A selection of T cell receptor beta chains follows, all from one sample in a study of CD8 T cells in ankylosing spondylitis. Via MiXCR, TCRdb re-called the 5' RACE reads, giving one row per CDR3 protein. The sample lists approximately 520,000 distinct CDR3 sequences, over 4% occurring once. What was sequenced was blood, either unsorted or a sorted T cell fraction (not recorded which). These receptors originate from a male donor with ankylosing spondylitis. The CDR3 runs from the conserved cysteine through the conserved F or W.

V: TRBV6-2/TRBV6-3
CDR3: CASSPLGLAVYNEQFF

V: TRBV20-1
CDR3: CSASGLAGGLSYNEQFF

V: TRBV5-1
CDR3: CASSPDRGGELFF

V: TRBV6-6
CDR3: CASSYFSTDTQYF

V: TRBV20-1
CDR3: CSAGGPNGEQYF

V: TRBV7-2
CDR3: CASSLKIRYNEQFF

V: TRBV14
CDR3: CASSQGFRGYTF

V: TRBV12-3/TRBV12-4
CDR3: CASRRQGVRDEQYF

V: TRBV7-3
CDR3: CASSLTRGANYGYTF

V: TRBV10-3
CDR3: CAISRDSYRPQHF

V: TRBV5-6
CDR3: CASSLVAEHTQYF

V: TRBV20-1
CDR3: CSARDLRLSGRAPYNEQFF

V: TRBV28
CDR3: CASRQASREAFF

V: TRBV4-3
CDR3: CASSQPLGQGGTDTQYF

V: TRBV28
CDR3: CASRKRDIDYEQYF

V: TRBV11-2
CDR3: CASRSLAGGYNEQFF

V: TRBV4-3
CDR3: CASSQAGFDTDTQYF

V: TRBV7-9
CDR3: CASSRRTDRGNEQFF

V: TRBV28
CDR3: CASSSSDGGNFYEQYF

V: TRBV19
CDR3: CASSIGGQAKNIQYF

V: TRBV28
CDR3: CASSQFPLGLAFF

V: TRBV20-1
CDR3: CSANQGAYNEQFF

V: TRBV9
CDR3: CASSGGSYNEQFF

V: TRBV20-1
CDR3: CSAAAGNNYGYTF

V: TRBV10-3
CDR3: CASAFSGRARDTQYF

V: TRBV5-1
CDR3: CASSLATAGGQETQYF

V: TRBV20-1
CDR3: CSAHDGSDPTDTQYF

V: TRBV2
CDR3: CASSEWGGLINEQFF

V: TRBV20-1
CDR3: CSANAEAKNIQYF

V: TRBV3-1
CDR3: CASSQVSGSNEQFF

V: TRBV10-3
CDR3: CAIRSRTGHSNTGELFF

V: TRBV28
CDR3: CASSRPDQETQYF

V: TRBV4-3
CDR3: CASSQLYPGGRSSGANVLTF

V: TRBV28
CDR3: CASSSPGGLSEKLFF

V: TRBV2
CDR3: CASSRNVGQQETQYF

V: TRBV6-1
CDR3: CASSPPSGQFF

V: TRBV5-1
CDR3: CASSLDPDDYEQYF

V: TRBV6-5
CDR3: CASSYFPVGNYGYTF

V: TRBV7-9
CDR3: CASRPTSGDQFF

V: TRBV28
CDR3: CASSHYRGLAKNNEQFF

V: TRBV20-1
CDR3: CSASLRIAETQYF

V: TRBV3-1
CDR3: CASSQESPGSGSYEQYF